The rows below give T cell receptor beta chains drawn from one sample of a study of blood T cells in healthy people across ages. TCRdb itself ran the 5' RACE reads through MiXCR, one entry per CDR3 protein. The sample lists under 700,000 distinct CDR3 sequences, nearly 25% seen once, with roughly 10% in the top ten. These data also formed part of another study, on T cells of mothers and their children.

The sequencing input was blood. The receptors shown here come from a boy under 18 in good health. The CDR3 runs from the conserved cysteine through the conserved F or W. D genes are given only for firm matches. A row's size may be missing; if present it is once, few, many or a size class.

- TRBJ2-1 TRBD2 TRBV28 CASSLAGRERVDEQFF TGTGCCAGCAGTTTAGCCGGGCGGGAGAGGGTGGATGAGCAGTTCTTC
few TRBJ2-1 TRBD1 TRBV7-2 CASSYRGAARNEQFF TGTGCCAGCAGCTACAGGGGGGCAGCCCGCAATGAGCAGTTCTTC
- TRBJ2-2 TRBD2 TRBV4-3 CASSPTSGPNTGELFF TGCGCCAGCAGCCCGACTAGCGGGCCAAACACCGGGGAGCTGTTTTTT
- TRBJ2-2 - TRBV10-3 CAISPGDTGELFF TGTGCCATCAGTCCAGGCGACACCGGGGAGCTGTTTTTT
- TRBJ1-3 - TRBV28 CASSLGFLSSGNTIYF TGTGCCAGCAGCCTGGGGTTTTTAAGCTCTGGAAACACCATATATTTT
few TRBJ2-2 - TRBV3-1 CASSPDRPSAELFF TGTGCCAGCAGCCCGGATAGGCCCTCCGCGGAGCTGTTTTTT
few TRBJ2-1 TRBD2 TRBV20-1 CSVGTSYNEQFF TGCAGTGTCGGGACTAGCTACAATGAGCAGTTCTTC
few TRBJ2-2 - TRBV24-1 CATSDLSGVTGELFF TGTGCCACCAGTGATCTATCAGGGGTAACCGGGGAGCTGTTTTTT
- TRBJ1-5 - TRBV20-1 CSASMSRADQPQHF TGCAGTGCTAGTATGTCCAGGGCGGATCAGCCCCAGCATTTT
- TRBJ2-2 TRBD1 TRBV28 CASSLWGQGNTGELFF TGTGCCAGCAGTTTATGGGGACAGGGGAACACCGGGGAGCTGTTTTTT
- TRBJ2-4 - TRBV7-2 CASSLALGSKNIRYF TGTGCCAGCAGCTTAGCGTTGGGTTCCAAAAACATTCGGTACTTC
few TRBJ2-5 - TRBV3-1 CASSQDWEYQETQYF TGTGCCAGCAGCCAAGATTGGGAGTACCAAGAGACCCAGTACTTC
few TRBJ1-6 - TRBV4-3 CASSQDGGVGSPLHF TGCGCCAGCAGCCAAGATGGAGGGGTAGGATCACCCCTCCACTTT
- TRBJ1-2 - TRBV28 CASDRDSANYGYTF TGTGCCAGCGACCGGGACTCAGCTAACTATGGCTACACCTTC
many TRBJ2-5 - TRBV4-3 CASSQEFGDYQETQYF TGCGCCAGCAGCCAAGAGTTCGGTGACTACCAAGAGACCCAGTACTTC
- TRBJ1-5 - TRBV7-9 CASSLLGAQHF TGTGCCAGCAGCTTACTGGGAGCCCAGCATTTT
- TRBJ1-6 - TRBV25-1 CASSDRVGSPLHF TGTGCCAGCAGTGACAGGGTAGGCTCACCCCTCCACTTT
few TRBJ2-7 TRBD1 TRBV29-1 CSVWDSKSSYEQYF TGCAGCGTGTGGGACAGCAAGAGCTCCTACGAGCAGTACTTC
- TRBJ2-5 TRBD2 TRBV6-2/TRBV6-3 CASSYGTNQETQYF TGTGCCAGCAGTTACGGGACTAATCAAGAGACCCAGTACTTC
- TRBJ1-3 - TRBV10-3 CAISESMILENTIYF TGTGCCATCAGTGAGTCGATGATTCTCGAAAACACCATATATTTT
- TRBJ2-7 TRBD1 TRBV10-3 CAIKGTGSYEQYF TGTGCCATCAAAGGGACAGGTTCCTACGAGCAGTACTTC
- TRBJ1-1 TRBD1 TRBV18 CASSSDRGNTEAFF TGTGCCAGCTCATCCGACAGGGGGAACACTGAAGCTTTCTTT
few TRBJ2-7 - TRBV15 CATSRVQLGVGFYEQYF TGTGCCACCAGCAGAGTTCAACTAGGGGTGGGGTTCTACGAGCAGTACTTC
- TRBJ1-5 - TRBV7-9 CASSWAGGPQHF TGTGCCAGCAGCTGGGCGGGGGGGCCCCAGCATTTT
- TRBJ2-7 TRBD1 TRBV24-1 CATSDSDRPPYEQYF TGTGCCACCAGTGATTCGGACAGGCCCCCCTACGAGCAGTACTTC
- TRBJ2-3 - TRBV28 CATLSGPSYTDTQYF TGTGCCACCCTTTCAGGGCCCAGTTACACAGATACGCAGTATTTT
- TRBJ1-1 - TRBV28 CASSYSLAGNTEAFF TGTGCCAGCAGTTACTCCTTGGCGGGGAACACTGAAGCTTTCTTT
few TRBJ2-7 TRBD2 TRBV20-1 CSARDKWGGRGGGYF TGCAGTGCTAGAGATAAATGGGGCGGGAGGGGTGGAGGGTACTTC
few TRBJ1-2 - TRBV12-3/TRBV12-4 CASSLREYGYTF TGTGCCAGCAGTTTAAGGGAATATGGCTACACCTTC
- TRBJ1-5 - TRBV24-1 CATSDPGLAGSTDTQHF TGTGCCACCAGTGACCCCGGACTAGCGGGGTCCACAGATACGCAGCATTTT
- TRBJ2-7 TRBD1 TRBV20-1 CSARDKQGFEQYF TGCAGTGCTAGAGACAAACAGGGGTTCGAGCAGTACTTC
few TRBJ1-6 TRBD1 TRBV28 CASRSAGQGLSPLHF TGTGCCAGCAGGTCAGCGGGACAGGGTCTATCACCCCTCCACTTT